The clone carrying this T cell receptor (beta chain) came up once. Its antigen is undetermined. Busulfan-fludarabine conditioning, marrow transplant, and cyclophosphamide on days +3 and +4 were administered. Measured with immunoSEQ multiplex PCR; TCRdb has only the in-frame clones, and not every one. The table includes about 19,000 clones, about nine tenths detected once. The sample belongs to a study of T cells after posttransplantation cyclophosphamide. General study points: TRB overlap between skin or GI tissue T cells and blood was limited.

Per germline, CDR1 PRHDT and CDR2 FYEKMQ (reference sequence). V was pared by 3 bases and J by 1 base, with 11 bases between. This CDR3 comprises 15 residues. The receptor was isolated from a female patient in her forties or fifties who received an allogeneic stem cell transplant from a related donor, was CMV-positive, and had no GVHD. A share of the T cells may be of graft donor origin. Specimen: PBMCs, collected after allogeneic stem cell transplant with posttransplant cyclophosphamide. V gene TRBV13 combines with J gene TRBJ2-3, with a weak D call TRBD2 (5 bases). Here the CDR3 DNA reads TGTGCCAGCAGCTTTTTCGGGATTCGCACAGATACGCAGTATTTT. It encodes CASSFFGIRTDTQYF.